One and the same sample provided the 26 T cell receptor beta chains below, sequenced in a study of cytomegalovirus exposure and HLA in healthy donors. TCRdb keeps only in-frame clones here, not all; method: immunoSEQ multiplex PCR. The sample yields around 60,000 clones, 85% to 95% seen once. What was sequenced was PBMCs. The receptors stem from a woman between 18 and 29 years old in good health and CMV-seropositive.

The chain has TRBV25-1 and TRBJ1-2, with TRBD1 matching 10 bases. This CDR3 is built from 16 residues. CDR1 is MGHDK and CDR2 is SYGVNS in the germline V gene. The J segment lost 6 bases and the V segment lost 2 bases, leaving 9 bases of the junction unmatched. The DNA for the CDR3 is TGTGCCAGCAGTGAAAAAAGCCGGGACAGGGGTAATGGCTACACCTTC. It codes for CASSEKSRDRGNGYTF.

The chain employs TRBV28 and TRBJ1-1; D call uncertain. Between the trimmed V and J ends, which lost 1 base and 5 bases, there was a span of 17 bases. The CDR3 contains 16 residues. Germline V gives CDR1 MDHEN, CDR2 SYDVKM. The CDR3 DNA reads TGTGCCAGCAGTTTATACTCACCTCAGGCGGGGACTGAAGCTTTCTTT. Translating it yields CASSLYSPQAGTEAFF.

A single count supports this clone. The J gene is TRBJ1-1, the V gene TRBV30; D not certain. The CDR3 spans 13 residues. Trimming removed 0 bases at V and 2 bases at J, with 7 bases between. The V gene's germline CDR1 is GTSNPN and CDR2 SVGIG (reference sequence). CDR3 amino acids: CAWSVHSNTEAFF. In nucleotides, the CDR3 is TGTGCCTGGAGTGTCCACAGTAACACTGAAGCTTTCTTT.

This sequence joins TRBV30 and TRBJ2-7; the D gene is possibly TRBD1 (6 bases). The V gene's germline CDR1 is GTSNPN and CDR2 SVGIG (reference sequence). The CDR3 sequence is 13 residues long. V lost 2 bases to trimming and J lost 6 bases, with 14 bases between them. For the CDR3, the DNA is TGTGCCTGGAGTCAGGGGAAGGGTGGCGAGCAGTACTTC. This encodes CAWSQGKGGEQYF.

CDR3 bases: TGTGCCAGCAGTAACACAGGGGTGGACGGCTACACCTTC. As protein: CASSNTGVDGYTF. The V and J genes are TRBV6-5 and TRBJ1-2, with 7 bases matching TRBD1. The V segment lost 5 bases and the J segment 8 bases; nucleotides outside the gene matches: 8. Looked up from germline, CDR1 is MNHEY and CDR2 is SVGAGI. The CDR3 covers 13 residues.

This chain links TRBV11-2 with TRBJ1-6, with D hard to call. With 1 base removed from V and 8 bases from J, the gap between germline ends came to 12 bases. The CDR3 consists of 15 residues. CDR1 is SGHAT, CDR2 FQNNGV, per germline. In nucleotides, the CDR3 is TGTGCCAGCAGCTTAGCTGGCCCTGGAGATTCACCCCTCCACTTT. Its protein product is CASSLAGPGDSPLHF.

In DNA, the CDR3 is TGTGCCAGCAGCCTTAGCGACACAGATACGCAGTATTTT. Protein sequence: CASSLSDTDTQYF. This chain links TRBV11-3 with TRBJ2-3; maybe TRBD2 (5 bases). V dropped 5 bases and J dropped 2 bases, with 8 bases sitting between them. This CDR3 comprises 13 residues. Per germline, CDR1 SGHNT and CDR2 YENEEA.

This clone has just one count. The chain carries TRBV29-1 and TRBJ2-3, with D possibly matching TRBD1 (7 bases). V was pared by 4 bases and J by 0 bases, with 17 bases between. The CDR3 runs to 16 residues. CDR1 and CDR2 (germline): SQVTM, ANQGSEA. The CDR3 spells CSVGGRQGGSTDTQYF. In DNA, the CDR3 is TGCAGCGTTGGCGGGCGACAGGGAGGTAGCACAGATACGCAGTATTTT.

This clone appeared a single time. The V call is TRBV28, the J call TRBJ1-2; D is undetermined. Germline V gene data show CDR1 as MDHEN and CDR2 as SYDVKM. The V end was cut by 2 bases, the J end by 7 bases, with 14 bases between. The CDR3 sequence is 14 residues long. The CDR3 DNA reads as TGTGCCAGCAGTTTAATTAGGAAAACGGGTGGCTACACCTTC. Its protein product is CASSLIRKTGGYTF.

J is TRBJ1-2 and V is TRBV6-5, with a weak D call TRBD1 (5 bases). CDR3 length: 16 amino acids. CDR1 is MNHEY, CDR2 SVGAGI, per germline. V was shortened by 0 bases and J by 8 bases, with 19 bases between the two germline ends. CDR3 bases: TGTGCCAGCAGTTACTCTTATGGTCAGAGGCGGGACGGCTACACCTTC. It translates to CASSYSYGQRRDGYTF.

The rearrangement uses TRBV6-6 and TRBJ2-7; 9 nucleotides line up with TRBD2. Germline V CDR1 and CDR2: MNHNY, SVGAGI (reference sequence). J was trimmed by 2 bases and V by 2 bases; bases with no gene match: 4. The CDR3 loop spans 15 amino acids. CDR3 sequence reads: CASSYRLADAYEQYF. DNA for the CDR3: TGTGCCAGCAGTTACCGACTAGCGGACGCCTACGAGCAGTACTTC.

This chain uses TRBV7-8 with TRBJ1-2; 8 nucleotides match TRBD1. The length of the CDR3 is 17 residues. Looked up from germline, CDR1 is SGHVS and CDR2 is FQNEAQ. The V and J ends lost 4 bases and 2 bases, in that order; junction bases with no gene match: 12. The CDR3 nucleotides are TGTGCCAGCAGCTCCGGACAGGGAATATGGGGGAACTATGGCTACACCTTC. Translation: CASSSGQGIWGNYGYTF. The full variable domain, rest sourced from reference TRBV7-8 and TRBJ1-2, is GAGVSQSPRYKVAKRGQDVALRCDPISGHVSLFWYQQALGQGPEFLTYFQNEAQLDKSGLPSDRFFAERPEGSVSTLKIQRTQQEDSAVYLCASSSGQGIWGNYGYTFGSGTRLTVV.

The rearrangement uses TRBV19 and TRBJ1-2; TRBD1 agrees at 9 bases. After removal of 4 bases from V and 8 bases from J, the junction contained 11 bases not matched to a gene. Germline V CDR1 and CDR2: LNHDA, SQIVND (reference sequence). The CDR3 is made up of 15 amino acids. The CDR3 DNA reads TGTGCCAGTAGTACCGAGGGACAGGGCTTCTGGGGCTACACCTTC. Its protein is CASSTEGQGFWGYTF.

This clone has a single count. V is TRBV28 and J is TRBJ1-2; 8 bases map to TRBD1. V shed 2 bases, J shed 8 bases, and the junction held 10 bases outside the gene matches. The CDR3 spans 15 residues. CDR1 and CDR2 (germline): MDHEN, SYDVKM. In DNA form, the CDR3 reads TGTGCCAGCAGTTTAAGCAGGGGGCTTTTTGGGGGCTACACCTTC. Residues: CASSLSRGLFGGYTF.

The V and J genes are TRBV2 and TRBJ2-7; D possibly corresponds to TRBD2 (5 bases). Trimming removed 3 bases from V and 7 bases from J, with 7 bases in between. Germline CDR1 SNHLY, CDR2 FYNNEI. The CDR3 is made up of 11 amino acids. CDR3 in amino acids: CASSERGEQYF. CDR3 sequence (DNA): TGTGCCAGCAGTGAGCGAGGGGAGCAGTACTTC.

V usage is TRBV10-3 and J usage is TRBJ2-1; 9 bases match TRBD2. Germline CDR1 is ENHRY and CDR2 is SYGVKD. J gave up 7 bases and V 0 bases, and 10 bases lay outside the gene matches. This CDR3 has 17 amino acids. The CDR3 bases are TGTGCCATCAGTGAGTCAGGGAGGTCTAGCGGGAAGAATGAGCAGTTCTTC. Its translation: CAISESGRSSGKNEQFF.

V usage is TRBV21-1 and J usage is TRBJ1-5. TRBV21-1 is a documented pseudogene. The CDR3 is 19 amino acids. CDR3 nucleotide sequence: TGTGCCAGCAGCAAACAATCAGGGAGGAGGGATTATAGCAATCAGCCCCAGCATTTT. Residues: CASSKQSGRRDYSNQPQHF.

This rearrangement joins TRBV11-2 to TRBJ2-7; D gene ambiguous. The germline V gene encodes CDR1 SGHAT and CDR2 FQNNGV. The V end was cut by 3 bases, the J end by 5 bases, with 14 bases between. This CDR3 has 14 amino acids. The CDR3 nucleotides read TGTGCCAGCAGCTTTGCGCAGGCCTTGCACGAGCAGTACTTC. It yields the protein CASSFAQALHEQYF.

This clone was detected once. The genes are TRBV5-4 and TRBJ2-1; TRBD2 aligns across 11 bases. Germline-derived CDR1 and CDR2 are SGHNT and YYREEE (reference sequence). The CDR3 runs to 15 residues. V was clipped by 4 bases and J by 5 bases; unmatched bases: 5. The CDR3 loop reads CASSISGRADNEQFF. Here the CDR3 DNA reads TGTGCCAGCAGCATTAGCGGGAGGGCCGACAATGAGCAGTTCTTC.

The rearrangement uses TRBV11-2 and TRBJ2-3; 9 nucleotides match TRBD2. Trimming removed 5 bases from V and 4 bases from J; junction bases left unmatched: 16. Germline V CDR1 and CDR2: SGHAT, FQNNGV. The CDR3 is 18 amino acids. CDR3 amino acids: CASSPFPPAGGRPDTQYF. Written as DNA, the CDR3 is TGTGCCAGCAGCCCGTTCCCCCCAGCGGGGGGTCGGCCAGATACGCAGTATTTT.

In DNA form, the CDR3 reads TGCGCCAGCAGCTTGGTAGTAGCGGAAGAGACCCAGTACTTC. This codes for CASSLVVAEETQYF. The chain carries TRBV5-1 and TRBJ2-5; D is possibly TRBD2 (6 bases). The CDR3 length is 14 residues. V was pared by 0 bases and J by 3 bases, with 9 bases between. CDR1 and CDR2 (germline): SGHRS, YFSETQ.

This chain links TRBV7-2 with TRBJ1-5; no definite D call. Germline V CDR1 and CDR2: SGHTA, FQGNSA. Trimming took 4 bases from V and 8 from J, leaving 9 bases between them. There are 12 residues in the CDR3. CDR3 bases: TGTGCCAGCAGCTCAACTTCTAAGCCCCAGCATTTT. Translation gives CASSSTSKPQHF.

This rearrangement joins TRBV28 to TRBJ1-2; TRBD1 agrees at 9 bases. CDR1 and CDR2 from the germline V gene are MDHEN and SYDVKM. V was pared by 4 bases and J by 0 bases, with 6 bases of the junction left unmatched. This CDR3 is built from 16 residues. As DNA, the CDR3 is TGTGCCAGCAGTTCGGGGACAGGGCGCACTAACTATGGCTACACCTTC. This translates into CASSSGTGRTNYGYTF.

The gene calls are TRBV5-6 and TRBJ2-1, with TRBD1 identical over 7 bases. V dropped 3 bases and J dropped 5; count of bases not matched to a gene: 11. The CDR3 covers 16 residues. The V gene's germline CDR1 is SGHDT and CDR2 YYEEEE. The CDR3 reads CASSWLTGQLDNEQFF. CDR3 coding DNA: TGTGCCAGCAGCTGGTTGACAGGGCAACTAGACAATGAGCAGTTCTTC. Supplemented by reference TRBV5-6 and TRBJ2-1, the full variable domain reads DAGVTQSPTHLIKTRGQQVTLRCSPKSGHDTVSWYQQALGQGPQFIFQYYEEEERQRGNFPDRFSGHQFPNYSSELNVNALLLGDSALYLCASSWLTGQLDNEQFFGPGTRLTVL.

The chain uses TRBV11-1 and TRBJ1-1; 8 bases are a match to TRBD1. The CDR3 has 14 amino acids. Germline values: CDR1 SGHAT, CDR2 FQDESV (reference sequence). V was pared by 3 bases and J by 5 bases, with 5 bases of the junction left unmatched. Written as DNA, the CDR3 is TGTGCCAGCAGCTTGGCAGGGGGCTTTACTGAAGCTTTCTTT. Translation gives CASSLAGGFTEAFF.

The rearrangement links TRBV9 to TRBJ2-1; 11 bases are shared with TRBD2. Germline lookup yields CDR1 SGDLS and CDR2 YYNGEE. This CDR3 is 15 amino acids long. J gave up 10 bases and V 4 bases, and 10 bases lay outside the gene matches. In DNA form, the CDR3 reads TGTGCCAGCAGCCCCACTAGCGGGAGTGCTCAGGAGCAGTTCTTC. The encoded protein is CASSPTSGSAQEQFF.